The 3 T cell receptor beta chains below were found in one sample sequenced in a study of regulatory T cells in long-lasting Graves disease. In building TCR beta libraries, iRepertoire HTBI primers were used together with Arm-PCR of CDR3 regions. TCRdb fed the multiplex PCR reads into MiXCR, producing one record per CDR3 protein. The sample holds approximately 350,000 distinct CDR3 sequences, approximately 16% seen once. Indicated time point: newly diagnosed GD, antithyroid drugs for less than 3 months. PBMC RNA served as the TCR library source. The same data also contributed to another study, on T cells in Graves' hyperthyroidism and ophthalmopathy.

The sequencing here drew on peripheral blood mononuclear cells (PBMCs), taken at new diagnosis, from a patient treated with antithyroid drugs. These receptors were collected from a man aged 40-49 years with Graves disease.

This clonotype was recorded at least ten times. The V gene is TRBV6-1, the J gene TRBJ2-1; 8 nucleotides agree with TRBD2. The CDR3 runs to 16 residues. The ends lost 8 bases at V and 7 bases at J; junction bases unmatched: 16. The germline CDR1 and CDR2 sequences are MNHNS and SASEGT. For the CDR3, the DNA is TGTGCCAGCTCTCTCCTCGGGCTAGCGGGTCGGAATGAGCAGTTCTTC. Translated: CASSLLGLAGRNEQFF.

This clonotype was detected ten times or more. The rearrangement joins TRBV28 to TRBJ2-4; D call uncertain. The CDR3 loop spans 14 amino acids. The V end lost 6 bases, the J end lost 0 bases, and 9 bases lay between the germline ends. Germline V gene sequence: CDR1 MDHEN, CDR2 SYDVKM. CDR3: CASSTIGAKNIQYF. The CDR3 DNA reads TGTGCCAGCAGCACGATCGGAGCCAAAAACATTCAGTACTTC.

This clonotype was observed a handful of times. This rearrangement joins TRBV29-1 to TRBJ2-5; D is undetermined. The CDR3 consists of 12 residues. Trimming took off 8 bases at V and 5 bases at J, with 15 bases between the two ends. The germline V gene has CDR1 SQVTM and CDR2 ANQGSEA. DNA of the CDR3: TGCAGCTGTATACACCCTTCGGAGACCCAGTACTTC. The encoded protein is CSCIHPSETQYF.